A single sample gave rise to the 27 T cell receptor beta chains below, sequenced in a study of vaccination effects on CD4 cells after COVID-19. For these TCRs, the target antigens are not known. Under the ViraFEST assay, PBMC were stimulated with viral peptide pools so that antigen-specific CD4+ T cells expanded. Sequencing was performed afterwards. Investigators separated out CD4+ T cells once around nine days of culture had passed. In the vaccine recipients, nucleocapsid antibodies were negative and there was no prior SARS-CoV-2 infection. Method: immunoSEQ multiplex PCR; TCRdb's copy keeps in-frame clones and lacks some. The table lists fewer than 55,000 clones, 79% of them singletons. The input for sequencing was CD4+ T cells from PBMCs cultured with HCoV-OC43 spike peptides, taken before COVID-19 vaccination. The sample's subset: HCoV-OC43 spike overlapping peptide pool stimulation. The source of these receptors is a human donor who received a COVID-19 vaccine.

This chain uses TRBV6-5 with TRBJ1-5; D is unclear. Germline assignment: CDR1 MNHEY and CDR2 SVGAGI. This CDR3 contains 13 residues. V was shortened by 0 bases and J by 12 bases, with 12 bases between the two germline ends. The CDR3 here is CASSYSPDMLQHF. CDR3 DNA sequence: TGTGCCAGCAGTTACTCCCCCGACATGCTCCAGCATTTT.

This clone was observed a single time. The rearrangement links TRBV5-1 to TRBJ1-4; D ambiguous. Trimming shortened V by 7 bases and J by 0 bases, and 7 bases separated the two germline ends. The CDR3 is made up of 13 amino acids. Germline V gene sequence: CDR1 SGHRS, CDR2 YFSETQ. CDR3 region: CASRSATNEKLFF. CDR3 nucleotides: TGCGCCAGCCGTTCGGCAACTAATGAAAAACTGTTTTTT. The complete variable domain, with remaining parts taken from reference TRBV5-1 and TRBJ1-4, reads KAGVTQTPRYLIKTRGQQVTLSCSPISGHRSVSWYQQTPGQGLQFLFEYFSETQRNKGNFPGRFSGRQFSNSRSEMNVSTLELGDSALYLCASRSATNEKLFFGSGTQLSVL.

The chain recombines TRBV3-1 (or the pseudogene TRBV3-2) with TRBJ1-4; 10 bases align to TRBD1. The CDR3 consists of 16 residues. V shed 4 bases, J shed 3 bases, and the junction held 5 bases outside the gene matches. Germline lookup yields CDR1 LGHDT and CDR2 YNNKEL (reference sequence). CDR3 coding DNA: TGTGCCAGCAGCCGCCGGGACAGGGGTCCTAATGAAAAACTGTTTTTT. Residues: CASSRRDRGPNEKLFF.

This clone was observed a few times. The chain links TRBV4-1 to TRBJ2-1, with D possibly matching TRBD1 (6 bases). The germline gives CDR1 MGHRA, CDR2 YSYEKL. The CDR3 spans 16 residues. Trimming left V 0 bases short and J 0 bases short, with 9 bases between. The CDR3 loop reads CASSQDQGSSYNEQFF. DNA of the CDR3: TGCGCCAGCAGCCAAGACCAGGGGAGCTCCTACAATGAGCAGTTCTTC.

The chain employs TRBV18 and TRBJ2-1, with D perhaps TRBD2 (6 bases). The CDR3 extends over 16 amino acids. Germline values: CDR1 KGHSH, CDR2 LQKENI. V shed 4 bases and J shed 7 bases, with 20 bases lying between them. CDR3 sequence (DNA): TGTGCCAGCTCACAGTTCGCGGGGTCCGTCGGGAATGAGCAGTTCTTC. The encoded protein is CASSQFAGSVGNEQFF.

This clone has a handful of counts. DNA of the CDR3: TGTGCCAGCAGCTTAGGGGGGTTTAGGTCACCCCTCCACTTT. It translates to CASSLGGFRSPLHF. The J gene is TRBJ1-6, the V gene TRBV7-2; TRBD1 is a possible D gene (5 bases). CDR3 length: 14 residues. Per the germline V gene, CDR1 is SGHTA and CDR2 is FQGNSA. Trimming removed 1 base from V and 10 bases from J, with 11 bases in between.

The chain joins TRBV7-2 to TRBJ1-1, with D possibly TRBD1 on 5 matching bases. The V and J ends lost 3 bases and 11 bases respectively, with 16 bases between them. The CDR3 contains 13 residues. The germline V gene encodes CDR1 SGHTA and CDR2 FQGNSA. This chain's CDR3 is CASSLDKQIWAFF. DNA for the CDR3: TGTGCCAGCAGCTTGGACAAACAGATATGGGCTTTCTTT.

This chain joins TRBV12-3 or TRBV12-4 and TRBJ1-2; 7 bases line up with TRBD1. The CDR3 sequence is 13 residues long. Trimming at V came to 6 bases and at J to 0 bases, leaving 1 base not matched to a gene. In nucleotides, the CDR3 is TGTGCCAGCAGCCAGGGGGCTAACTATGGCTACACCTTC. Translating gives CASSQGANYGYTF.

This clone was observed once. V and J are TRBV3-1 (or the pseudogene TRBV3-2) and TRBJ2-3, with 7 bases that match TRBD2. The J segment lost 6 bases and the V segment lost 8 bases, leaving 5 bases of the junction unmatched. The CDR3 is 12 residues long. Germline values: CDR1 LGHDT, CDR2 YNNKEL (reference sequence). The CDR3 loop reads CASRGGADTQYF. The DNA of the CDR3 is TGTGCCAGCCGGGGAGGGGCGGATACGCAGTATTTT.

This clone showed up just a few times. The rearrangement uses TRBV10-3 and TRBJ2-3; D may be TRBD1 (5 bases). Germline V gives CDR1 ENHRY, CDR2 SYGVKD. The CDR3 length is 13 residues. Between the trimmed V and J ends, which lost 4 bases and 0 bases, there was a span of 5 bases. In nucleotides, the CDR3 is TGTGCCATCAGTGGACAGAGCACAGATACGCAGTATTTT. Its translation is CAISGQSTDTQYF.

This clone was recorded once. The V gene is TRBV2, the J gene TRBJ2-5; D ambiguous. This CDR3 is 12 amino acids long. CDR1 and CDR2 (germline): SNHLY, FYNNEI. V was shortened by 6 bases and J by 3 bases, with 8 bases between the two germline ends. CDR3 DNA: TGTGCCAGCAGACTGCCCGAAGAGACCCAGTACTTC. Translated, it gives CASRLPEETQYF.

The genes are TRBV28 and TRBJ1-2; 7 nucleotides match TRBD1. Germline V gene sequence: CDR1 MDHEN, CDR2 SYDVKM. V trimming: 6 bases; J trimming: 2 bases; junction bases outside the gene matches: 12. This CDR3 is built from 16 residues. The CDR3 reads CASRSVTGTANYGYTF. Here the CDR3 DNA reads TGTGCCAGCAGATCAGTAACCGGGACAGCGAACTATGGCTACACCTTC.

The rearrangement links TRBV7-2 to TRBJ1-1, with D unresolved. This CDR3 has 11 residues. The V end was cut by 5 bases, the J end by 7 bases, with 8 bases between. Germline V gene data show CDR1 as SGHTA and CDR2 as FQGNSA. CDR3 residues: CASSESSEAFF. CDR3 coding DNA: TGTGCCAGCAGCGAATCAAGTGAAGCTTTCTTT.

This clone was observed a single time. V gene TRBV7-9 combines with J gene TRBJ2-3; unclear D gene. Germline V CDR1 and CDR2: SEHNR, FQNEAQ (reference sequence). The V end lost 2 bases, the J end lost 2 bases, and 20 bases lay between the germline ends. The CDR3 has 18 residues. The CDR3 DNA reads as TGTGCCAGCAGCTTATATCGCCTCGCACGCGTCTTCACAGATACGCAGTATTTT. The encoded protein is CASSLYRLARVFTDTQYF.

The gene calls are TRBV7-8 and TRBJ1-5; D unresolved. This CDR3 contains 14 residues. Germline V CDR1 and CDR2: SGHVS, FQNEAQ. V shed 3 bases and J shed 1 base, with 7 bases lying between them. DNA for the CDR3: TGTGCCAGCAGCTTTCTTCGGAGCAATCAGCCCCAGCATTTT. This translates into CASSFLRSNQPQHF.

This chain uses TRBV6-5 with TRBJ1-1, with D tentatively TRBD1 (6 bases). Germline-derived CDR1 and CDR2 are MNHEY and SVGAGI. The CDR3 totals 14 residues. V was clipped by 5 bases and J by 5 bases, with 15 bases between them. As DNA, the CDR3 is TGTGCCAGCAGTCTTTATACAGGGAAAACTGAAGCTTTCTTT. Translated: CASSLYTGKTEAFF.

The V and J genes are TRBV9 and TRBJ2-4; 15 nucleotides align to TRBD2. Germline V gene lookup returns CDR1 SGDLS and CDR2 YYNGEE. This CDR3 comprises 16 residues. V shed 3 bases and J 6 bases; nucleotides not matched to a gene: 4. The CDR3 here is CASSDGLAGGRNIQYF. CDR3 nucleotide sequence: TGTGCCAGCAGCGACGGACTAGCGGGGGGGAGAAACATTCAGTACTTC.

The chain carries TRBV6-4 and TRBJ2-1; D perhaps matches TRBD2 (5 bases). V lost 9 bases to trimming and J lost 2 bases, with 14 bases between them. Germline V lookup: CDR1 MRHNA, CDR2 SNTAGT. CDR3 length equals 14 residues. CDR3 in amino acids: CASSPVGTYNEQFF. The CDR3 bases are TGTGCCAGTTCGCCGGTCGGGACCTACAATGAGCAGTTCTTC.

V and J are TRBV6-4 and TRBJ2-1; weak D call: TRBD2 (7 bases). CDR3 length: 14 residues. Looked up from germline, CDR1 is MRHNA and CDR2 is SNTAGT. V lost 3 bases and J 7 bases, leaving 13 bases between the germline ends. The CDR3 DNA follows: TGTGCCAGCAGTGAGAGGGGGGGAGGGAATGAGCAGTTCTTC. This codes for CASSERGGGNEQFF.

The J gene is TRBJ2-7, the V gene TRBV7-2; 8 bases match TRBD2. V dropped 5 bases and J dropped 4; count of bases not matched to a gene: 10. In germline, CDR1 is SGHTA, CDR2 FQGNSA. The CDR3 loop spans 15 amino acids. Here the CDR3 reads CASSLTGTREYEQYV. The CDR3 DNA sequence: TGTGCCAGCAGCCTCACCGGGACTAGGGAATACGAGCAGTACGTC.

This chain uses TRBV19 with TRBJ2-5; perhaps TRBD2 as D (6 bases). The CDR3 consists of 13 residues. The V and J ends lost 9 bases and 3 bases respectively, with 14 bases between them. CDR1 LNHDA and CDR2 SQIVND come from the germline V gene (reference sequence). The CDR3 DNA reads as TGTGCCAGCCGCCCTGGACTAAAAGAGACCCAGTACTTC. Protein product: CASRPGLKETQYF.

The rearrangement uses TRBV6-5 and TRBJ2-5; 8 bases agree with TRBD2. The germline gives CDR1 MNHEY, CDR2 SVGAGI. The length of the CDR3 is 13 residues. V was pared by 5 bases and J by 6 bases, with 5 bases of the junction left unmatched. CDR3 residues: CASSRGGQKTQYF. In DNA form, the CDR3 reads TGTGCCAGCAGTCGGGGGGGGCAGAAGACCCAGTACTTC.

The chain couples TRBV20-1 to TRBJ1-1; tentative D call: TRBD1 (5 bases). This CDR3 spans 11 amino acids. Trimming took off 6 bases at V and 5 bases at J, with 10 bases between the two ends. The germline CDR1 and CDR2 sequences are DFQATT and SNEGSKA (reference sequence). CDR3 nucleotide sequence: TGCAGTGCGGAGGGGAAAACTGAAGCTTTCTTT. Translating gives CSAEGKTEAFF.

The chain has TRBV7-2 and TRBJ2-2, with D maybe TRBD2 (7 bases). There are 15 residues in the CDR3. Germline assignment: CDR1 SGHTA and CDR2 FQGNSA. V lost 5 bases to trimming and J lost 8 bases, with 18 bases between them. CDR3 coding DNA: TGTGCCAGCAGCAACGGGGGGCCCCTAGGGGGGGAGCTGTTTTTT. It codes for CASSNGGPLGGELFF.

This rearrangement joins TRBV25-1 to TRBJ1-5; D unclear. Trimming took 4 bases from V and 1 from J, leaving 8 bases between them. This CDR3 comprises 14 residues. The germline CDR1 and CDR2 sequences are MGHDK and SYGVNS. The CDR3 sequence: CASSVSGSNQPQHF. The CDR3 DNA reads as TGTGCCAGCAGTGTCTCCGGGAGCAATCAGCCCCAGCATTTT.

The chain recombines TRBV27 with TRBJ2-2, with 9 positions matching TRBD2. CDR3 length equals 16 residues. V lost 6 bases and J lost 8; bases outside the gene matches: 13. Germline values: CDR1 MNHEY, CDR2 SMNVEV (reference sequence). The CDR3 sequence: CASSLRGGGAAGELFF. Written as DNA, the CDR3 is TGTGCCAGCAGCCTACGGGGCGGGGGGGCAGCGGGGGAGCTGTTTTTT.

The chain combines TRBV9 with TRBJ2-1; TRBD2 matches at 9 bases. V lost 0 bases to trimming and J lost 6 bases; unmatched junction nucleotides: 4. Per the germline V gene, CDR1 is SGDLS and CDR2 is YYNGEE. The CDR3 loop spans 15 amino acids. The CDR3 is CASSVGGGGANEQFF. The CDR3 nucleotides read TGTGCCAGCAGCGTAGGTGGCGGGGGGGCCAATGAGCAGTTCTTC.